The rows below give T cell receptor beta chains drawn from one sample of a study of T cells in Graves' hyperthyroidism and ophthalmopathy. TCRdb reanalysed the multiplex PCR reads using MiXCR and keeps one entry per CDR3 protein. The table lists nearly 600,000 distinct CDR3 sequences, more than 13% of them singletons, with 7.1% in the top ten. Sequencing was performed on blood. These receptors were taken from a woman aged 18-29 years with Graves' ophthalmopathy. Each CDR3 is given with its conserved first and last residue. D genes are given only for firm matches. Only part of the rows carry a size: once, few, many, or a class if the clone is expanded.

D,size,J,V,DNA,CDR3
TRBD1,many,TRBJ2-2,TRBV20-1,TGCAGTGTCCCGACAGGGACAGGCACCGGGGAGCTGTTTTTT,CSVPTGTGTGELFF
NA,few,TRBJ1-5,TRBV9,TGTGCCAGCAGCGTAGGGCCAGGGCCGAATCGGCCCCAGCATTTT,CASSVGPGPNRPQHF
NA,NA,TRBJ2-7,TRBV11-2,TGTGCCAGCAGCTTAGGTGACGGGGGTCTGTACGAGCAGTACTTC,CASSLGDGGLYEQYF
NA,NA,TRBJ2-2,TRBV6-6,TGTGCCAGCAGTTACAAGGGAATGGACGGGGAGCTGTTTTTT,CASSYKGMDGELFF
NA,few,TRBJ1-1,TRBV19,TGTGCCAGTAATCCTTCAGGGTTTTTGAACACTGAAGCTTTCTTT,CASNPSGFLNTEAFF
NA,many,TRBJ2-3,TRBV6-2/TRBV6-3,TGTGCCAGCAGTCCTAAGCGATTCCGGGATACGCAGTATTTT,CASSPKRFRDTQYF
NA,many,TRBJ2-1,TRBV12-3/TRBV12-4,TGTGCCAGCAGTCAAACGGGTGTGGGTCTCTACAATGAGCAGTTCTTC,CASSQTGVGLYNEQFF
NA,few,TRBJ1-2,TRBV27,TGTGCCAGCACCCCCGGCGGGGGGAGATCCTATGGCTACACCTTC,CASTPGGGRSYGYTF
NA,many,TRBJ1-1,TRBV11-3,TGTGCCAGCAGCCAACGGGGGGATACTGAAGCTTTCTTT,CASSQRGDTEAFF
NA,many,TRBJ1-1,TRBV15,TGTGCCACCAGCAGAGATTCTCTTGTAACAGTGAACACTGAAGCTTTCTTT,CATSRDSLVTVNTEAFF
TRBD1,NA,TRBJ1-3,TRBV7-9,TGTGCCAGCAGCCGGACAGGGATGGGAAACACCATATATTTT,CASSRTGMGNTIYF
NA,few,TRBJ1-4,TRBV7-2,TGTGCCAGCAGCTTAGTCGGGACTTTAGGGGAAAAACTGTTTTTT,CASSLVGTLGEKLFF
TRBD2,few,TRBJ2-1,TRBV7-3,TGTGCCAGCAGCTTAAGCGTAGCGGGAGTAGATTCCTATGAGCAGTTCTTC,CASSLSVAGVDSYEQFF
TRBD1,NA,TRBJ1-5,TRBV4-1,TGCGCCAGCAGCCAGCCGGGACAGGGGAATCAGCCCCAGCATTTT,CASSQPGQGNQPQHF
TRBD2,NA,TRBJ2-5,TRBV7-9,TGTGCCAGCAGCTCCGCTAGCGGGGGAGAGACCCAGTACTTC,CASSSASGGETQYF
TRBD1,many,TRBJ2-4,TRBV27,TGTGCCAAGGGAGACAGGGAGAAACACATTCAGTACTTC,CAKGDREKHIQYF
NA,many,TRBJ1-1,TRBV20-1,TGCAGTGCCACCATGGGGGAGACAGGGAACACTGAAGCTTTCTTT,CSATMGETGNTEAFF
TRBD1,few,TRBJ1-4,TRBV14,TGTGCCAGCAGCCAATGGGGACAGGGAACTAATGAAAAACTGTTTTTT,CASSQWGQGTNEKLFF
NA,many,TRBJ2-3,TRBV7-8,TGTGCCAGCAGCCCCGACCACCTCACAGATACGCAGTATTTT,CASSPDHLTDTQYF
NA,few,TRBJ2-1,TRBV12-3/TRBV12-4,TGTGCCAGCAGTTTGCAGGATGAGCAGTTCTTC,CASSLQDEQFF
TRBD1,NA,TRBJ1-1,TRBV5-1,TGCGCCAGCAGCTTGAGAGGACAGGGAAAAGACACTGAAGCTTTCTTT,CASSLRGQGKDTEAFF
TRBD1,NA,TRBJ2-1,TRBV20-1,TGCAGTGCTAGTGAGTCCGGGACAGGGTTTTACAATGAGCAGTTCTTC,CSASESGTGFYNEQFF
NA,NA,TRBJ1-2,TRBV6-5,TGTGCCAGCAGTTACTCGGGGTCCTATGGCTACACCTTC,CASSYSGSYGYTF
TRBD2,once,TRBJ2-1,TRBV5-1,TGCGCCAGCAGGCCTGGGACTAGCGGGAGTCATGAGCAGTTCTTC,CASRPGTSGSHEQFF
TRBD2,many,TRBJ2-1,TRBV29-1,TGCAGCGTCAGGACTAGCGGGGGATTCAATGAGCAGTTCTTC,CSVRTSGGFNEQFF
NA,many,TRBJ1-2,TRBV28,TGTGCCAGCAGTCCCCCCGTTCCCCCGAAAAACTATGGCTACACCTTC,CASSPPVPPKNYGYTF
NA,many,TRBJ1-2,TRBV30,TGTGCCTGGAGTGTAACCGGGGTCGGCTACACCTTC,CAWSVTGVGYTF
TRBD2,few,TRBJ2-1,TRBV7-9,TGTGCCAGCAGCCCGAGCCTAGCGGGAGGGAATGAGCAGTTCTTC,CASSPSLAGGNEQFF
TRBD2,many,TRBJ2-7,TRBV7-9,TGTGCCAGCAGCTTAGGGGGACTAGCAAACGAGCAGTACTTC,CASSLGGLANEQYF
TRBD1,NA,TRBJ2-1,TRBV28,TGTGCCAGCAGTCCGGACAGGGGGCGATATCTCATTCGCCTTAACTACAATGAGCAGTTCTTC,CASSPDRGRYLIRLNYNEQFF
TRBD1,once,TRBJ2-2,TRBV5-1,TGTGTCAGCAGCCTCCCCGGACAGGAAACGAACACCGGGGAGCTGTTTTTT,CVSSLPGQETNTGELFF
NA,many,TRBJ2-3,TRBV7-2,TGTGCCAGCACCCCCGGTGGGGGCGCGGGAGTTAGGACAGATACGCAGTATTTT,CASTPGGGAGVRTDTQYF
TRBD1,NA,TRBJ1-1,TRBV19,TGTGCCAGTAGTATCACAGGGGACCGTAGAGCTTTCTTT,CASSITGDRRAFF
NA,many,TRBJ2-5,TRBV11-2,TGTGCCAGCAAGAGGGGGGGCGCTCAAGAGACCCAGTACTTC,CASKRGGAQETQYF
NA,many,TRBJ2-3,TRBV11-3,TGTGCCAGCAGCCGTGGGGCAGGTCTGTGGCCAGATACGCAGTATTTT,CASSRGAGLWPDTQYF
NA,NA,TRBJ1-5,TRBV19,TGTGCCAGTAGGCCTGGGGGTGCTGGGAGTCAGCCCCAGCATTTT,CASRPGGAGSQPQHF
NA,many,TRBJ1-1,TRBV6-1,TGTGCCAGCAGTTATATGGAGAACACTGAAGCTTTCTTT,CASSYMENTEAFF
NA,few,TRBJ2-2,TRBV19,TGTGCCAGTAGTATAGTTTTCGGGGCCAACACCGGGGAGCTGTTTTTT,CASSIVFGANTGELFF
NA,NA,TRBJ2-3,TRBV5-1,TGCGCCAGCAGCTTGAACAGGTTCATCACAGATGCGCAGTATTTT,CASSLNRFITDAQYF
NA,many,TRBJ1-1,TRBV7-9,TGTGCCAGCAGGGAGGACGGGAACACTGAAGCTTTCTTT,CASREDGNTEAFF
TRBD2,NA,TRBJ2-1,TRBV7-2,TGTGCCAGCAGCTTTACACTAGCGGGCGGTGAGCAGTTCTTC,CASSFTLAGGEQFF
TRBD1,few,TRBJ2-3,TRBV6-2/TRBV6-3,TGTGCCAGCAGTGGGGGACAGATAAGCACAGATACGCAGTATTTT,CASSGGQISTDTQYF